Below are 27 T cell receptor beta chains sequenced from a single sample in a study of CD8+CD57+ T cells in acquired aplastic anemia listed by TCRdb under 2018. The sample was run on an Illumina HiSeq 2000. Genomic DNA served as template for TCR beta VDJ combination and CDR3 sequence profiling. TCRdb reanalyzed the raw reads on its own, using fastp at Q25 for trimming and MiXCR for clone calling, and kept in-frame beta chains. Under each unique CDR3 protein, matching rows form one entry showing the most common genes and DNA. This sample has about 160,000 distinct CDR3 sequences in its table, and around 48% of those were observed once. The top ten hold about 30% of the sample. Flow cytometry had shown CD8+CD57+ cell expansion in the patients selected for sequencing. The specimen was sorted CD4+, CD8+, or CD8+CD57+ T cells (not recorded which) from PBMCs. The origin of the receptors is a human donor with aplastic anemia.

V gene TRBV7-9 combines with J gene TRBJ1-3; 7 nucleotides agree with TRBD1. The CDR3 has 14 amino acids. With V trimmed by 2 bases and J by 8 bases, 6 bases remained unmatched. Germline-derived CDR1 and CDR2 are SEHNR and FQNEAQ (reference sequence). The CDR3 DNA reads TGTGCCAGCAGCTTACGGGGACAGTCGGACACCATATATTTT. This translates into CASSLRGQSDTIYF.

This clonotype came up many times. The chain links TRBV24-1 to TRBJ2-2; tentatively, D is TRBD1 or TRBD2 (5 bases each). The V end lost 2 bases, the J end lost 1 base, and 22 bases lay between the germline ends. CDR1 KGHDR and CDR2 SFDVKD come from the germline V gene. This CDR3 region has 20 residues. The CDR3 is CATSDSAGTESRGNTGELFF. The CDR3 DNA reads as TGTGCCACCAGTGATTCCGCAGGGACCGAAAGTAGAGGGAACACCGGGGAGCTGTTTTTT.

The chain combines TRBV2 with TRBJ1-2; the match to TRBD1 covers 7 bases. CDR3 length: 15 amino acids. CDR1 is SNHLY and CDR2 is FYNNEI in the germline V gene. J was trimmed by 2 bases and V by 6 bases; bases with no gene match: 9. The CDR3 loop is CASSKTGISNYGYTF. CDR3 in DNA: TGTGCCAGCAGCAAGACAGGGATCTCGAACTATGGCTACACCTTC.

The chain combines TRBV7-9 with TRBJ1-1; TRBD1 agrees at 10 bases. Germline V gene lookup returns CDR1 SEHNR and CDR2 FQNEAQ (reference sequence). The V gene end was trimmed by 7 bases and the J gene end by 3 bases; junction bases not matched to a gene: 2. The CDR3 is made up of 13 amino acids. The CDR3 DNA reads TGTGCCAGCACCGGACAGGGGGACACTGAAGCTTTCTTT. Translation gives CASTGQGDTEAFF.

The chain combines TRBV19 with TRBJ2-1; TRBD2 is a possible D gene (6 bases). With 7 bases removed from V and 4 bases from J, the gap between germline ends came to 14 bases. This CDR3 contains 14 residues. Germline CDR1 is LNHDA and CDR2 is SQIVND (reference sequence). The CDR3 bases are TGTGCCAGTACCACAGAGGAGGGGTACAATGAGCAGTTCTTC. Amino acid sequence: CASTTEEGYNEQFF. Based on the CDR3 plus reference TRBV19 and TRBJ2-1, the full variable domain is DGGITQSPKYLFRKEGQNVTLSCEQNLNHDAMYWYRQDPGQGLRLIYYSQIVNDFQKGDIAEGYSVSREKKESFPLTVTSAQKNPTAFYLCASTTEEGYNEQFFGPGTRLTVL.

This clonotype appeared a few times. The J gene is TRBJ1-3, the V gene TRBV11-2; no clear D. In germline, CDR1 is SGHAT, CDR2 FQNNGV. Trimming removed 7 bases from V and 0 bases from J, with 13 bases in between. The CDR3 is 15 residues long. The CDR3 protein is CASNTAQLSGNTIYF. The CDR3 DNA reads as TGTGCCAGCAATACGGCCCAACTCTCTGGAAACACCATATATTTT.

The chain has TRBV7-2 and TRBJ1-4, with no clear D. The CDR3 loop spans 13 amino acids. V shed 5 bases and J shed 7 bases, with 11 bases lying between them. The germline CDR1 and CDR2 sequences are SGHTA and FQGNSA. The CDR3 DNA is TGTGCCAGCAGCCCCCAAAGGGTTGAAAAACTGTTTTTT. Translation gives CASSPQRVEKLFF.

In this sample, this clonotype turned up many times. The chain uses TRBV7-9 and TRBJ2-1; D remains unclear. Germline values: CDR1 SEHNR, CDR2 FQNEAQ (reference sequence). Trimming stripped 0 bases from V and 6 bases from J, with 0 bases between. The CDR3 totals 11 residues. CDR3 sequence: CASSLANEQFF. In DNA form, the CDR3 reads TGTGCCAGCAGCTTAGCCAATGAGCAGTTCTTC.

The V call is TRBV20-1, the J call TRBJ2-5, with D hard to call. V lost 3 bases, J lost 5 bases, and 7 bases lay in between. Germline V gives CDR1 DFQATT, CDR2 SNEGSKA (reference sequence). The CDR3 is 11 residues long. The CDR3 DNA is TGCAGTGCTAGCCGATGGGAGACCCAGTACTTC. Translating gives CSASRWETQYF.

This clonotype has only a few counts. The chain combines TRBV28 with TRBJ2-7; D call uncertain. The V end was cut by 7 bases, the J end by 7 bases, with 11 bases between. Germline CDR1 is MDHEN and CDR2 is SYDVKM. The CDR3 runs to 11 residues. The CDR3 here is CASTDAFEQYF. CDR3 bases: TGTGCCAGCACCGACGCCTTTGAGCAGTACTTC. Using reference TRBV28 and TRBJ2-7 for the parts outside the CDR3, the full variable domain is DVKVTQSSRYLVKRTGEKVFLECVQDMDHENMFWYRQDPGLGLRLIYFSYDVKMKEKGDIPEGYSVSREKKERFSLILESASTNQTSMYLCASTDAFEQYFGPGTRLTVT.

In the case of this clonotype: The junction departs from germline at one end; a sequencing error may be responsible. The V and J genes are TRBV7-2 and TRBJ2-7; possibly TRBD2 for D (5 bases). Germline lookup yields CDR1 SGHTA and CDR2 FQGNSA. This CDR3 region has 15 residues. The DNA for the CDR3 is TGTGCCAGCAGCCCTCGGACGGGATTCTCCTGCGAGCAGTACTTC. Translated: CASSPRTGFSCEQYF.

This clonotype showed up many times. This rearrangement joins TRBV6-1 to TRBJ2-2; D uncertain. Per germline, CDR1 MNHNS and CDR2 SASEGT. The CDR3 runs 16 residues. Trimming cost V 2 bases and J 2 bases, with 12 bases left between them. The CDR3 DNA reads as TGTGCCAGCAGTGAACAGACCGCCACAAACACCGGGGAGCTGTTTTTT. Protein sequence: CASSEQTATNTGELFF.

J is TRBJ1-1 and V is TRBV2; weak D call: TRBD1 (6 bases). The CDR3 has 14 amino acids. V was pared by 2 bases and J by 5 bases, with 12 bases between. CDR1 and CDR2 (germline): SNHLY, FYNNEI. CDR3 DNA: TGTGCCAGCAGTGAAAGGGGGGGCGCGACTGAAGCTTTCTTT. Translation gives CASSERGGATEAFF.

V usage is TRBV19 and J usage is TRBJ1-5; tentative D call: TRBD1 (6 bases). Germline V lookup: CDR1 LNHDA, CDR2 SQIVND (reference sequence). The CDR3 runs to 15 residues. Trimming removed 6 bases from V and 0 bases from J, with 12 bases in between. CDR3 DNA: TGTGCCAGTAGGGGGGGGCTGAATAGCAATCAGCCCCAGCATTTT. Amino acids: CASRGGLNSNQPQHF.

The CDR3 region is CASNGQPYNEQFF. The CDR3 region has the DNA TGCGCCAGCAACGGACAGCCCTACAATGAGCAGTTCTTC. The rearrangement links TRBV10-2 to TRBJ2-1, with a possible D match to TRBD1 (6 bases). The V and J ends lost 7 bases and 2 bases respectively, with 9 bases between them. Germline CDR1 reads WSHSY; CDR2 reads SAAADI. This CDR3 is 13 amino acids long.

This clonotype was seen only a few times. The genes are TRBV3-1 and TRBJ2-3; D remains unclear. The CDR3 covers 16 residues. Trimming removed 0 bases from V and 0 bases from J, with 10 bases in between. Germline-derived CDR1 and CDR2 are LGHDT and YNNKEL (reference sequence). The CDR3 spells CASSQEPISSTDTQYF. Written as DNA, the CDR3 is TGTGCCAGCAGCCAAGAGCCCATATCTAGCACAGATACGCAGTATTTT.

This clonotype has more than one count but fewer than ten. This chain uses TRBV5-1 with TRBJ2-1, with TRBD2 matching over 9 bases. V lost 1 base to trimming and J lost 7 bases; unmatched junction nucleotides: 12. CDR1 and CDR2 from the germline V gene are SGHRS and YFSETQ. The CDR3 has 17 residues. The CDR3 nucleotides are TGCGCCAGCAGCTTGTGGCCCGCGGGGGGGCCGAGGAATGAGCAGTTCTTC. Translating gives CASSLWPAGGPRNEQFF.

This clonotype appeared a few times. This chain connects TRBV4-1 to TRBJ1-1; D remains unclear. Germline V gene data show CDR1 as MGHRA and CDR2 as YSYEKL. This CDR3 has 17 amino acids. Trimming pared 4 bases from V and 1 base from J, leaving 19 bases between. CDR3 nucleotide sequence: TGCGCCAGCAGCCCCCCGGGCGGGAATCGGGCGAACACTGAAGCTTTCTTT. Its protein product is CASSPPGGNRANTEAFF.

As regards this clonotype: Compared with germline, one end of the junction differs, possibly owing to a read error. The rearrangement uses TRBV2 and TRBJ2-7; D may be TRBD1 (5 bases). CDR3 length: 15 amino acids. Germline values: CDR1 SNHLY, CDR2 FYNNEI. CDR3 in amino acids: CASSEQDMPPYEEYF. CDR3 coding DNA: TGTGCCAGCAGTGAACAGGACATGCCTCCCTACGAGGAGTACTTC. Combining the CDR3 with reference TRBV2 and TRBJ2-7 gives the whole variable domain EPEVTQTPSHQVTQMGQEVILRCVPISNHLYFYWYRQILGQKVEFLVSFYNNEISEKSEIFDDQFSVERPDGSNFTLKIRSTKLEDSAMYFCASSEQDMPPYEEYFGPGTRLTVT.

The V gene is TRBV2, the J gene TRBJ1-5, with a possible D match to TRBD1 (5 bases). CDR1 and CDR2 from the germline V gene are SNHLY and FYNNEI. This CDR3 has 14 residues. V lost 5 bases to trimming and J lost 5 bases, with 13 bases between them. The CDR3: CASSRDGRHQPQHF. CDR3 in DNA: TGTGCCAGCAGTCGGGACGGGCGGCATCAGCCCCAGCATTTT.

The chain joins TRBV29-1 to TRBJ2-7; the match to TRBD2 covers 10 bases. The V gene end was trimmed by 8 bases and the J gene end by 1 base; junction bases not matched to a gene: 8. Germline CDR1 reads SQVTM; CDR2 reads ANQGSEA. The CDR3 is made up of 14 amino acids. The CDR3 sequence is CSSSGGARSYEQYF. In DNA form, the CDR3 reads TGCAGCTCAAGCGGGGGGGCTAGGTCCTACGAGCAGTACTTC.

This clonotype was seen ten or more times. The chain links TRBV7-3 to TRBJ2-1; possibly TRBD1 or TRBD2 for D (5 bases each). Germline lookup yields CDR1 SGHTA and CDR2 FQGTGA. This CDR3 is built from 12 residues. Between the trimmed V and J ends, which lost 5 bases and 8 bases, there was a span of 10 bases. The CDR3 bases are TGTGCCAGCAGCCTCATGGGGGATGAGCAGTTCTTC. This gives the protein CASSLMGDEQFF.

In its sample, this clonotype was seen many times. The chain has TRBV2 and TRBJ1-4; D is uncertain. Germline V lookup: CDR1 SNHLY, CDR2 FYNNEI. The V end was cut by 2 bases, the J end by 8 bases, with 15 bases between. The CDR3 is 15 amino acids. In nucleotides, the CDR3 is TGTGCCAGCAGTGAATGGCCCGCGGCGGACGAAAAACTGTTTTTT. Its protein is CASSEWPAADEKLFF. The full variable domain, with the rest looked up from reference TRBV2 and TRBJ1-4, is EPEVTQTPSHQVTQMGQEVILRCVPISNHLYFYWYRQILGQKVEFLVSFYNNEISEKSEIFDDQFSVERPDGSNFTLKIRSTKLEDSAMYFCASSEWPAADEKLFFGSGTQLSVL.

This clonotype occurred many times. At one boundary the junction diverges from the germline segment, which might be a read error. The CDR3 nucleotides are TGTGCCAGCAGCATCGGGACAGGGACTGGAGCTTTCTTT. This sequence encodes CASSIGTGTGAFF. The chain uses TRBV7-3 and TRBJ1-1; 9 positions match TRBD1. The CDR3 totals 13 residues. Germline lookup yields CDR1 SGHTA and CDR2 FQGTGA.

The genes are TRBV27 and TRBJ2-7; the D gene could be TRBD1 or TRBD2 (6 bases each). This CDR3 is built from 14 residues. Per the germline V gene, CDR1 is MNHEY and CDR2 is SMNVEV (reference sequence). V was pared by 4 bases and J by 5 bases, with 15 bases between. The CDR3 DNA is TGTGCCAGCAGTTCCATGACGGGGGCGGACGAGCAGTACTTC. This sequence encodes CASSSMTGADEQYF.

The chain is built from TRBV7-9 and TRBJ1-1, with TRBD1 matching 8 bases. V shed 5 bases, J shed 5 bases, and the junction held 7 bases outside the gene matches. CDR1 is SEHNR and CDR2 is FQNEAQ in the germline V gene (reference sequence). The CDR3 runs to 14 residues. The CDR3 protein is CASSLGTGETEAFF. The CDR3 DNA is TGTGCCAGCAGCCTCGGGACAGGAGAAACTGAAGCTTTCTTT.

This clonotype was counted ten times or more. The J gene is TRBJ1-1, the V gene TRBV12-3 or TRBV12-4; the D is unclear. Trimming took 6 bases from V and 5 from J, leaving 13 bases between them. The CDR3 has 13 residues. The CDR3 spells CASRLGPGTEAFF. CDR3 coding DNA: TGTGCCAGCAGACTCGGCCCTGGGACTGAAGCTTTCTTT.